The 4 T cell receptor beta chains below come from one sample, sequenced in a study of blood T cell repertoires in COVID-19. Assay used: immunoSEQ multiplex PCR; TCRdb lists only in-frame clones, some missing. This table holds 100,000 to 150,000 clones, around 80% found once. The specimen sequenced was PBMCs or T cells enriched from blood (not recorded which). The source is a man aged 40-49 years with acute COVID-19.

This sequence joins TRBV18 and TRBJ2-7, with 7 bases matching TRBD1. The germline gives CDR1 KGHSH, CDR2 LQKENI. The V gene end was trimmed by 8 bases and the J gene end by 3 bases; junction bases not matched to a gene: 4. The CDR3 is 12 amino acids. In DNA form, the CDR3 reads TGTGCCAGCCAGGGACAGTTCTACGAGCAGTACTTC. Translating it yields CASQGQFYEQYF.

This clone showed up many times. This rearrangement joins TRBV4-2 to TRBJ2-3, with 11 nucleotides matching TRBD2. This CDR3 comprises 16 residues. The germline CDR1 and CDR2 sequences are LGHNA and YNFKEQ. The J segment lost 1 base and the V segment lost 4 bases, leaving 4 bases of the junction unmatched. Here the CDR3 reads CASSPVLAGGTDTQYF. As DNA, the CDR3 is TGTGCCAGCAGCCCGGTACTAGCGGGGGGCACAGATACGCAGTATTTT.

The rearrangement links TRBV27 to TRBJ2-1; 8 bases align to TRBD2. Trimming removed 3 bases from V and 3 bases from J; junction bases left unmatched: 4. Looked up from germline, CDR1 is MNHEY and CDR2 is SMNVEV (reference sequence). The CDR3 sequence is 15 residues long. CDR3 sequence (DNA): TGTGCCAGCAGTTTTCCGGGACTAGGCTACAATGAGCAGTTCTTC. Translation: CASSFPGLGYNEQFF.

The chain joins TRBV27 to TRBJ2-2; 7 nucleotides line up with TRBD1. The length of the CDR3 is 16 residues. Germline assignment: CDR1 MNHEY and CDR2 SMNVEV (reference sequence). V shed 3 bases, J shed 3 bases, and the junction held 7 bases outside the gene matches. For the CDR3, the DNA is TGTGCCAGCAGTTTCGAAGGGGGCTGGTACACCGGGGAGCTGTTTTTT. Translating gives CASSFEGGWYTGELFF.